The next 30 T cell receptor beta chains were all read from a single sample in a study of early T cells in non-severe SARS-CoV-2 infection (dated by TCRdb to about 2021). Preparation of the library involved 5' RACE. Sequencing was carried out with a NextSeq 500. TCRdb ran its own pipeline on the public reads, namely fastp trimming at Q25 and MiXCR clone calling, and kept in-frame beta chains. Rows with one shared CDR3 protein collapse into an entry with the most common genes and DNA. The sample yields 100,000 to 150,000 distinct CDR3 sequences; about 16% were counted once. The leading ten clones occupy 21% of the sample. The sample comprised whole blood. Receptors originate from an adult who was a healthcare worker with PCR-confirmed SARS-CoV-2 infection or an uninfected control (not recorded which).

This clonotype has a handful of counts. This chain uses TRBV30 with TRBJ2-1; 11 nucleotides align to TRBD2. The trim removed 0 bases at V and 5 bases at J, leaving 9 bases unmatched. Germline V gives CDR1 GTSNPN, CDR2 SVGIG (reference sequence). This CDR3 is built from 17 residues. In nucleotides, the CDR3 is TGTGCCTGGAGTGTACGCTCTAGCGGGGGGATCCACAATGAGCAGTTCTTC. This sequence encodes CAWSVRSSGGIHNEQFF.

This clonotype was observed at least ten times. V and J are TRBV5-1 and TRBJ2-3; D is uncertain. This CDR3 is built from 13 residues. Trimming took off 2 bases at V and 2 bases at J, with 6 bases between the two ends. Germline CDR1 and CDR2: SGHRS and YFSETQ. The CDR3 bases are TGCGCCAGCAGCTTAAGCACCACAGATACGCAGTATTTT. As protein: CASSLSTTDTQYF. The complete variable domain, with remaining parts taken from reference TRBV5-1 and TRBJ2-3, reads KAGVTQTPRYLIKTRGQQVTLSCSPISGHRSVSWYQQTPGQGLQFLFEYFSETQRNKGNFPGRFSGRQFSNSRSEMNVSTLELGDSALYLCASSLSTTDTQYFGPGTRLTVL.

This chain links TRBV2 with TRBJ1-1; the D gene is possibly TRBD1 (6 bases). Deletions cut 2 bases from V and 2 bases from J, with 12 bases between. Germline V gives CDR1 SNHLY, CDR2 FYNNEI. The CDR3 totals 15 residues. The CDR3 region has the DNA TGTGCCAGCAGTGAAATCAGGGGCCCAAACACTGAAGCTTTCTTT. Protein: CASSEIRGPNTEAFF.

J is TRBJ2-3 and V is TRBV7-3; D may correspond to TRBD1 or TRBD2 (6 bases each). Trimming left V 1 base short and J 4 bases short, with 12 bases between. The CDR3 is made up of 15 amino acids. The germline CDR1 and CDR2 sequences are SGHTA and FQGTGA. The chain's CDR3 is CASSLNSGGSDTQYF. The CDR3 DNA sequence: TGTGCCAGCAGCTTAAACTCCGGGGGCTCAGATACGCAGTATTTT.

This clonotype appeared many times. The chain has TRBV25-1 and TRBJ1-2, with 7 bases that match TRBD1. Germline assignment: CDR1 MGHDK and CDR2 SYGVNS. This CDR3 spans 15 amino acids. V was pared by 5 bases and J by 3 bases, with 9 bases of the junction left unmatched. The chain's CDR3 is CASSTRQGRYYGYTF. Here the CDR3 DNA reads TGTGCCAGCAGTACCCGACAGGGAAGATACTATGGCTACACCTTC.

This clonotype turned up a few times. This chain links TRBV12-3 or TRBV12-4 with TRBJ1-6; D ambiguous. The CDR3 runs to 13 residues. V was clipped by 3 bases and J by 7 bases, with 7 bases between them. CDR3 DNA sequence: TGTGCCAGCAGTTTGCAGGCCAATTCACCCCTCCACTTT. It encodes CASSLQANSPLHF.

This clonotype was recorded a few times. The chain recombines TRBV5-1 with TRBJ2-4; weak D call: TRBD1 (6 bases). CDR1 SGHRS and CDR2 YFSETQ come from the germline V gene. V lost 4 bases and J lost 0, with 14 bases in between. The CDR3 contains 16 residues. The CDR3 bases are TGCGCCAGCAGCATGGACAGTCCTCTAGCCAAAAACATTCAGTACTTC. Protein: CASSMDSPLAKNIQYF.

This clonotype was detected ten times or more. The CDR3 DNA reads TGTGCCATCAGTGAGCCTACAGGGGACGGTGAAAAACTGTTTTTT. Its protein product is CAISEPTGDGEKLFF. This chain connects TRBV10-3 to TRBJ1-4; 7 bases align to TRBD1. The J segment lost 7 bases and the V segment lost 2 bases, leaving 7 bases of the junction unmatched. CDR1 is ENHRY, CDR2 SYGVKD, per germline. This CDR3 has 15 amino acids.

This clonotype was seen only a few times. The J gene is TRBJ2-1, the V gene TRBV2; 8 bases map to TRBD1. This CDR3 has 15 amino acids. Trimming at V came to 7 bases and at J to 0 bases, leaving 5 bases not matched to a gene. The V gene's germline CDR1 is SNHLY and CDR2 FYNNEI. CDR3 in amino acids: CASTYRGSSYNEQFF. The CDR3 DNA sequence: TGTGCCAGCACCTACAGGGGGAGCTCCTACAATGAGCAGTTCTTC.

The gene calls are TRBV20-1 and TRBJ2-5; D is uncertain. Per germline, CDR1 DFQATT and CDR2 SNEGSKA (reference sequence). This CDR3 is 13 amino acids long. Trimming stripped 3 bases from V and 1 base from J, with 9 bases between. DNA for the CDR3: TGCAGTGCTAGGTCCGCATTCCAAGAGACCCAGTACTTC. Translating it yields CSARSAFQETQYF.

This CDR3 reads CASSSQGLRSEQYF. The CDR3 bases are TGTGCCAGCAGTTCACAGGGGTTACGAAGCGAGCAGTACTTC. The rearrangement uses TRBV5-4 and TRBJ2-7; TRBD1 agrees at 7 bases. The CDR3 contains 14 residues. V lost 5 bases and J lost 6; bases outside the gene matches: 11. Germline assignment: CDR1 SGHNT and CDR2 YYREEE (reference sequence).

This clonotype showed up many times. The V call is TRBV7-9, the J call TRBJ1-5; possible D gene TRBD1, 6 bases. Trimming removed 5 bases at V and 5 bases at J, with 16 bases between. The CDR3 has 15 residues. Per the germline V gene, CDR1 is SEHNR and CDR2 is FQNEAQ (reference sequence). The CDR3 nucleotides are TGTGCCAGCAGCCTCGAAGGGGGGGCGGATCAGCCCCAGCATTTT. Protein product: CASSLEGGADQPQHF.

V usage is TRBV12-3 or TRBV12-4 and J usage is TRBJ1-1, with a possible D match to TRBD1 (5 bases). The V and J ends lost 2 bases and 4 bases respectively, with 8 bases between them. There are 13 residues in the CDR3. The CDR3: CASSLMGGTEAFF. In DNA form, the CDR3 reads TGTGCCAGCAGTTTAATGGGGGGCACTGAAGCTTTCTTT.

This chain links TRBV2 with TRBJ1-2; possible D gene TRBD1, 5 bases. V was cut by 8 bases and J by 3 bases, with 7 bases left in between. CDR3 length equals 11 residues. CDR1 and CDR2 (germline): SNHLY, FYNNEI. The CDR3 here is CASGAYYGYTF. CDR3 in DNA: TGTGCCAGCGGGGCTTACTATGGCTACACCTTC. Drawing the rest from reference TRBV2 and TRBJ1-2, the complete variable domain is EPEVTQTPSHQVTQMGQEVILRCVPISNHLYFYWYRQILGQKVEFLVSFYNNEISEKSEIFDDQFSVERPDGSNFTLKIRSTKLEDSAMYFCASGAYYGYTFGSGTRLTVV.

The genes are TRBV3-1 and TRBJ1-2; D is unclear. Trimming pared 2 bases from V and 8 bases from J, leaving 9 bases between. Germline lookup yields CDR1 LGHDT and CDR2 YNNKEL (reference sequence). This CDR3 has 12 amino acids. In DNA form, the CDR3 reads TGTGCCAGCAGCCAATCTAAAAGGGGCTACACCTTC. Amino acids: CASSQSKRGYTF.

This chain uses TRBV30 with TRBJ1-6; D is unclear. Germline V gene sequence: CDR1 GTSNPN, CDR2 SVGIG (reference sequence). V lost 0 bases and J lost 7, with 10 bases in between. This CDR3 spans 14 amino acids. The CDR3 protein is CAWSVRMGNSPLHF. Here the CDR3 DNA reads TGTGCCTGGAGTGTACGAATGGGGAATTCACCCCTCCACTTT. The variable domain in full, with the rest retrieved from reference TRBV30 and TRBJ1-6, is SQTIHQWPATLVQPVGSPLSLECTVEGTSNPNLYWYRQAAGRGLQLLFYSVGIGQISSEVPQNLSASRPQDRQFILSSKKLLLSDSGFYLCAWSVRMGNSPLHFGNGTRLTVT.

This clonotype was observed many times. The rearrangement joins TRBV28 to TRBJ1-5; TRBD1 matches 7 bases. The CDR3 length is 15 residues. CDR1 MDHEN and CDR2 SYDVKM come from the germline V gene. V shed 4 bases, J shed 5 bases, and the junction held 8 bases outside the gene matches. CDR3 in DNA: TGTGCCAGCAGTTATAACAGGGGTAGGGATCAGCCCCAGCATTTT. Its protein is CASSYNRGRDQPQHF.

The V gene is TRBV12-3 or TRBV12-4, the J gene TRBJ2-3; D ambiguous. CDR3 length: 12 residues. V lost 3 bases, J lost 5 bases, and 6 bases lay in between. CDR3 sequence: CASSLTRDTQYF. CDR3 bases: TGTGCCAGCAGTTTGACGCGAGATACGCAGTATTTT.

The chain employs TRBV30 and TRBJ2-2; D unclear. V was cut by 0 bases and J by 5 bases, with 10 bases left in between. The germline V gene encodes CDR1 GTSNPN and CDR2 SVGIG (reference sequence). The CDR3 sequence is 14 residues long. CDR3 nucleotide sequence: TGTGCCTGGAGTGTACGTGTGGGGACCGGGGAGCTGTTTTTT. As protein: CAWSVRVGTGELFF.

V usage is TRBV7-8 and J usage is TRBJ2-1; D is ambiguous. Germline V gives CDR1 SGHVS, CDR2 FQNEAQ. Between the trimmed V and J ends, which lost 3 bases and 11 bases, there was a span of 11 bases. The CDR3 consists of 12 residues. The CDR3 loop reads CASSFSRPKQFF. The CDR3 nucleotides read TGTGCCAGCAGCTTCTCCCGACCTAAGCAGTTCTTC. Combining the CDR3 with reference TRBV7-8 and TRBJ2-1 gives the whole variable domain GAGVSQSPRYKVAKRGQDVALRCDPISGHVSLFWYQQALGQGPEFLTYFQNEAQLDKSGLPSDRFFAERPEGSVSTLKIQRTQQEDSAVYLCASSFSRPKQFFGPGTRLTVL.

The chain employs TRBV3-1 and TRBJ2-5; 9 bases map to TRBD1. The V segment lost 4 bases and the J segment 5 bases; nucleotides outside the gene matches: 5. Germline V gene data show CDR1 as LGHDT and CDR2 as YNNKEL (reference sequence). The CDR3 spans 14 residues. DNA for the CDR3: TGTGCCAGCAGCCCAACAGGGGGCGTGGAGACCCAGTACTTC. This encodes CASSPTGGVETQYF.

This rearrangement joins TRBV6-9 to TRBJ1-5; TRBD1 matches at 7 bases. Germline assignment: CDR1 MNHGY and CDR2 SVAAGI. V shed 2 bases and J 5 bases; nucleotides not matched to a gene: 6. The CDR3 is 15 amino acids. The DNA of the CDR3 is TGTGCCAGCAGTTATCGCGGACAGGTTGATCAGCCCCAGCATTTT. The encoded protein is CASSYRGQVDQPQHF.

This clonotype was counted ten times or more. The J gene is TRBJ1-1, the V gene TRBV12-3 or TRBV12-4, with D possibly matching TRBD1 (6 bases). CDR3 length: 14 residues. The V end lost 5 bases, the J end lost 11 bases, and 21 bases lay between the germline ends. CDR3 sequence reads: CASSLAGDLKRAFF. DNA of the CDR3: TGTGCCAGCAGTCTTGCAGGGGACCTAAAGAGGGCTTTCTTT.

J is TRBJ2-1 and V is TRBV4-2, with 9 bases that match TRBD1. V lost 3 bases to trimming and J lost 6 bases; unmatched junction nucleotides: 9. Germline V gene data show CDR1 as LGHNA and CDR2 as YNFKEQ. The CDR3 loop spans 16 amino acids. The CDR3, as DNA: TGTGCCAGCAGCCAGGTTGACAGGGGGGACGTCAATGAGCAGTTCTTC. This translates into CASSQVDRGDVNEQFF.

The chain is built from TRBV5-8 and TRBJ2-2, with a possible D match to TRBD1 (7 bases). V lost 6 bases, J lost 5 bases, and 14 bases lay in between. The CDR3 loop spans 14 amino acids. Germline loops: CDR1 SGHTS, CDR2 YDEGEE. The CDR3: CASKSQGRTGELFF. In DNA, the CDR3 is TGTGCCAGCAAATCACAGGGGAGGACCGGGGAGCTGTTTTTT.

This clonotype was seen many times. V usage is TRBV11-2 and J usage is TRBJ2-5, with a possible D match to TRBD2 (5 bases). The CDR3 length is 14 residues. V was shortened by 8 bases and J by 5 bases, with 18 bases between the two germline ends. Germline CDR1 reads SGHAT; CDR2 reads FQNNGV. CDR3 residues: CASGSYGVAETQYF. CDR3 coding DNA: TGTGCCAGCGGCTCTTACGGGGTAGCGGAGACCCAGTACTTC. The whole variable domain, remainder taken from reference TRBV11-2 and TRBJ2-5, is EAGVAQSPRYKIIEKRQSVAFWCNPISGHATLYWYQQILGQGPKLLIQFQNNGVVDDSQLPKDRFSAERLKGVDSTLKIQPAKLEDSAVYLCASGSYGVAETQYFGPGTRLLVL.

The chain uses TRBV6-1 and TRBJ1-1, with D possibly matching TRBD1 (5 bases). The CDR3 extends over 12 amino acids. The ends were cut back, 3 bases at V and 7 bases at J, with 9 bases in the middle. Germline V gene lookup returns CDR1 MNHNS and CDR2 SASEGT. The CDR3 nucleotides read TGTGCCAGCAGTGACCGACAGTATGAAGCTTTCTTT. Its translation is CASSDRQYEAFF.

This clonotype has a handful of counts. The V and J genes are TRBV7-9 and TRBJ2-7; the D is unclear. The CDR3 is 14 residues long. The V gene's germline CDR1 is SEHNR and CDR2 FQNEAQ (reference sequence). Deletions cut 1 base from V and 5 bases from J, with 12 bases between. CDR3 in DNA: TGTGCCAGCAGCTTAGAAACCCAGGCGAACGAGCAGTACTTC. It specifies CASSLETQANEQYF. Looking up the rest from reference TRBV7-9 and TRBJ2-7 gives the full variable domain: DTGVSQNPRHKITKRGQNVTFRCDPISEHNRLYWYRQTLGQGPEFLTYFQNEAQLEKSRLLSDRFSAERPKGSFSTLEIQRTEQGDSAMYLCASSLETQANEQYFGPGTRLTVT.

This clonotype has more than one count but fewer than ten. This chain uses TRBV28 with TRBJ1-6; D remains unclear. CDR1 is MDHEN, CDR2 SYDVKM, per germline. This CDR3 contains 13 residues. V lost 10 bases to trimming and J lost 4 bases, with 11 bases between them. CDR3 in DNA: TGTGCCACCGTACAAGTTTATAATTCACCCCTCCACTTT. This translates into CATVQVYNSPLHF.

This clonotype appeared many times. This chain links TRBV20-1 with TRBJ2-7, with a tentative D call TRBD2 (7 bases). With 6 bases removed from V and 3 bases from J, the gap between germline ends came to 18 bases. Germline assignment: CDR1 DFQATT and CDR2 SNEGSKA (reference sequence). The CDR3 is made up of 14 amino acids. In DNA, the CDR3 is TGCAGTGCCCAAAAAGGGGGGGGCAGCTACGAGCAGTACTTC. It yields the protein CSAQKGGGSYEQYF.